The 2 T cell receptor beta chains presented below share a single source sample, sequenced in a study of blood T cell repertoires in COVID-19. The data were produced by immunoSEQ multiplex PCR, yet TCRdb's version contains in-frame clones alone and is incomplete. The repertoire holds fewer than 350,000 clones, with approximately 88% as singletons. The specimen was peripheral blood. The receptor source for this set is a man younger than 35 with active or convalescent COVID-19.

This clone was seen more than once but under ten times. V gene TRBV5-1 combines with J gene TRBJ1-2; 7 positions agree with TRBD1. Trimming removed 7 bases from V and 2 bases from J; junction bases left unmatched: 5. Germline loops: CDR1 SGHRS, CDR2 YFSETQ. The CDR3 is 13 residues long. CDR3 residues: CASRPGGNYGYTF. The CDR3 coding sequence is TGCGCCAGCCGTCCAGGGGGGAACTATGGCTACACCTTC.

The rearrangement joins TRBV13 to TRBJ1-1, with 12 bases aligning to TRBD1. This CDR3 region has 16 residues. Losses at the gene ends were 10 bases for V and 0 bases for J; bases not matched to a gene: 9. The germline CDR1 and CDR2 sequences are PRHDT and FYEKMQ (reference sequence). The CDR3 DNA is TGTGCCACCCCGACCGGGACAGGGGGCTTGAACACTGAAGCTTTCTTT. It specifies CATPTGTGGLNTEAFF.